This TCR beta chain was observed in a study of blood T cells in healthy people across ages (dated by TCRdb to the mid-2010s). For the study in its entirety: Template switching captured roughly one uniquely barcoded TCR beta cDNA molecule per two T cells in model experiments. Age-related changes in TCR beta repertoire diversity were measured in the study by deep sequencing normalized with unique cDNA molecular identifiers. The donors were split into four age groups: young (average 16 years), middle-aged (39), aged (more than 55) and long-lived (roughly 86). To avoid experimental bias, donors of different ages were spread randomly across the sequencing lanes. The study analyzed two additional independent replicas of 1 million unique cDNA reads from the same blood draw for two donors, one aged 18 to 30 and one aged 80 or older. Beyond this particular receptor, the publication reports: As age increased, observed TCR beta diversity per million T cells dropped in a roughly linear way, and a significant reduction was already evident by age 40. Bulk unsorted PBMC profiling prevented conclusive comparison of naive and antigen-experienced compartments. Total diversity estimates from one million sequenced T cells were considered lower bounds and underestimates. Observed TCR beta diversity correlated strongly with the percentage of naive T cells measured by flow cytometry. Donor CMV infection status was unknown, potentially confounding age-related changes in expanded clonotypes. Compared with the aged group, the long-lived group had more naive CD4+ T cells, fewer expanded clones and increased TCR diversity, a pattern suggesting age selection.

This clonotype occurred many times. Its antigen has not been determined. Per-nucleotide qualities are absent, and no much larger clonotype sits a single base away. Receptor amplification or capture employed 5' RACE. The sequencer listed for this sample is Illumina HiSeq 2500. A second PCR of roughly 6 to 11 cycles was run with a J-beta primer mix and a sample-barcoded 5' primer. A template-switch 5' adaptor carrying 12 random nucleotides introduced a unique molecular identifier onto each TCR beta cDNA molecule. Each sample yielded at least 3 million CDR3-containing paired-end reads. The Mint cDNA synthesis kit, primed by a TRBC-specific oligonucleotide, was used to synthesize first-strand cDNA from all RNA. All cDNA was treated with uracil-DNA glycosylase and then went through a first 18-cycle PCR with the universal primers M1SS and BC2_uni_R. The authors' analysis ran thus. Each sample was normalized by randomly selecting 1 million high-quality reads, each carrying a distinct molecular identifier. Instead of being binned into consensus sequences, reads with shared molecular identifiers were discarded. MiTCR, set to a Q25 quality threshold and the strictest error-elimination algorithm, was used for CDR3 identification, clonotype clustering and error correction. A nonparametric unseen species model with Euler transformation was used to estimate a lower bound on total TCR beta diversity. Using fastp at Q25 and MiXCR, TCRdb reprocessed the public reads and kept productive beta chains. Rows with one shared CDR3 protein collapse into an entry with the most common genes and DNA. The V and J calls and clone size come from TCRdb's table, not from the authors' own analysis. The sample records about 810,000 distinct CDR3 sequences, roughly 35% of which are singletons. The top ten clones comprise about an eighth of the sample.

Systemically healthy Caucasian individuals from Russia, 35 to 40 in total and aged about 6 to 100 years, were included as donors. Each donor gave around 9.9 milliliters of peripheral blood, collected into EDTA-treated Vacutainer tubes. PBMCs were isolated by Ficoll-Paque density-gradient centrifugation, with at least 7 million obtained per sample. Total RNA was extracted from PBMCs with Trizol reagent, with at least 5 micrograms obtained per sample. Naive CD45RAhigh/CD27high T cell percentages were measured by flow cytometry on a PBMC aliquot from every donor. The specimen was blood. This clonotype was sampled from a man aged 18 to 29 in good health.

The DNA reads as follows: TGTGCCAGCAGTTTAAACAGCCAAAACATTCAGTACTTC. Its coded protein is CASSLNSQNIQYF. Here the chain combines TRBV12-3 or TRBV12-4 and TRBJ2-4; no D gene can be assigned with confidence. V is shortened by 2 bases, J by 5 bases, and the region joining them spans 7 bases. Reading from cysteine to phenylalanine, the CDR3 counts 13 amino acids. Only CDR3 DNA remains: 39 bases, in frame from the first base.